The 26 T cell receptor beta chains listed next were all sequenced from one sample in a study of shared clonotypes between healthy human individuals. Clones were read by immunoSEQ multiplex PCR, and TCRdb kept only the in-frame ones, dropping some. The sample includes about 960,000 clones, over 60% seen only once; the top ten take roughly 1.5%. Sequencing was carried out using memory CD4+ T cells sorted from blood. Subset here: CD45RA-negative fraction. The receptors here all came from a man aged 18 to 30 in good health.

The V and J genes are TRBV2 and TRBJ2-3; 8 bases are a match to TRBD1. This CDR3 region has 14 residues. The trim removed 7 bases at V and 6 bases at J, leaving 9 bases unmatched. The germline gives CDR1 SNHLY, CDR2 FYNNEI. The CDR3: CASTGQGLGDTQYF. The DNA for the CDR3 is TGTGCCAGCACAGGACAGGGCTTGGGTGATACGCAGTATTTT. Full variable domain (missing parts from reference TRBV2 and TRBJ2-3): EPEVTQTPSHQVTQMGQEVILRCVPISNHLYFYWYRQILGQKVEFLVSFYNNEISEKSEIFDDQFSVERPDGSNFTLKIRSTKLEDSAMYFCASTGQGLGDTQYFGPGTRLTVL.

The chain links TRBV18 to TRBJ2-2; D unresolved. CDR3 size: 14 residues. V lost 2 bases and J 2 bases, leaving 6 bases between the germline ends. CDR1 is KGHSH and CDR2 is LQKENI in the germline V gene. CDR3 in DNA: TGTGCCAGCTCACCAGCCCCAAACACCGGGGAGCTGTTTTTT. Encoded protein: CASSPAPNTGELFF. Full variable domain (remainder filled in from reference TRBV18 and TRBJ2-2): NAGVMQNPRHLVRRRGQEARLRCSPMKGHSHVYWYRQLPEEGLKFMVYLQKENIIDESGMPKERFSAEFPKEGPSILRIQQVVRGDSAAYFCASSPAPNTGELFFGEGSRLTVL.

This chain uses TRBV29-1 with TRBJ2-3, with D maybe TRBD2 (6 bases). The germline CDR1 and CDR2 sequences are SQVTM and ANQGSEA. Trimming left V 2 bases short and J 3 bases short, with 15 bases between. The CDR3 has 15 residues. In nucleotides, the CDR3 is TGCAGCGTTGAAAAGGCGGAGGGGCGGACAGATACGCAGTATTTT. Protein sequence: CSVEKAEGRTDTQYF.

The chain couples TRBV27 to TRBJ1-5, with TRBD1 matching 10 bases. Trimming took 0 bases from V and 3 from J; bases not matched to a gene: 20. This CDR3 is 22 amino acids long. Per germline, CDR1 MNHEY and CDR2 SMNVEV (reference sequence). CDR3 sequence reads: CASSLSMPRGMGQGNVNQPQHF. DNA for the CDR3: TGTGCCAGCAGTTTATCGATGCCCCGCGGAATGGGACAGGGGAACGTCAATCAGCCCCAGCATTTT.

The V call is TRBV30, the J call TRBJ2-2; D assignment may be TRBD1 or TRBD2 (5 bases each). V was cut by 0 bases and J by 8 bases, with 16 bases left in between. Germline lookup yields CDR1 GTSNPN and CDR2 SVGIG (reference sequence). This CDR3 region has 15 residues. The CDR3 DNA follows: TGTGCCTGGAGTGTAGTATTGAGGGGACGGGGGGAGCTGTTTTTT. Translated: CAWSVVLRGRGELFF.

This chain's CDR3 is CASSFQGITGELFF. CDR3 nucleotides: TGTGCCAGCAGCTTTCAGGGAATCACCGGGGAGCTGTTTTTT. The J gene is TRBJ2-2, the V gene TRBV7-9; possibly TRBD1 for D (5 bases). Per germline, CDR1 SEHNR and CDR2 FQNEAQ (reference sequence). The CDR3 contains 14 residues. The germline V and J ends were trimmed by 3 bases and 4 bases, with 9 bases remaining between them.

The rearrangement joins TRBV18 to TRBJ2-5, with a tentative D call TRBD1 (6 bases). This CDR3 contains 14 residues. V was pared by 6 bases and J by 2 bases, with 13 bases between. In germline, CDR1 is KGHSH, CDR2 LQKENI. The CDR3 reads CASSPLRGQETQYF. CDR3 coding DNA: TGTGCCAGCTCTCCCCTTAGGGGGCAAGAGACCCAGTACTTC. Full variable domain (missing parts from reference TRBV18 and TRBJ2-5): NAGVMQNPRHLVRRRGQEARLRCSPMKGHSHVYWYRQLPEEGLKFMVYLQKENIIDESGMPKERFSAEFPKEGPSILRIQQVVRGDSAAYFCASSPLRGQETQYFGPGTRLLVL.

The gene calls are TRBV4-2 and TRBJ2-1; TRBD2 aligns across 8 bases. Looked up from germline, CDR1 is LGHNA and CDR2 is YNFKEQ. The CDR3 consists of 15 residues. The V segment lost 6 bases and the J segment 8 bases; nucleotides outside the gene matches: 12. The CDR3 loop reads CASSNGLAGVDEQFF. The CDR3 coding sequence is TGTGCCAGCAGTAACGGACTAGCAGGTGTCGATGAGCAGTTCTTC.

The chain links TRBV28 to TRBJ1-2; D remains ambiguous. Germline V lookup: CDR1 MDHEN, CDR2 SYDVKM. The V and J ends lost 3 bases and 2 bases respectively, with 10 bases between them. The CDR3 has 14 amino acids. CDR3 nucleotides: TGTGCCAGCAGTTTGTTGGGTTTAAACTATGGCTACACCTTC. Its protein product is CASSLLGLNYGYTF.

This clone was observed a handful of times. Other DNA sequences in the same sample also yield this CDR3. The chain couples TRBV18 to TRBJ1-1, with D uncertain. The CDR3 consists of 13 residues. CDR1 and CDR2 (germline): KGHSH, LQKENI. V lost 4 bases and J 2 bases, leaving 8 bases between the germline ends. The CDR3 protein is CASSREGNTEAFF. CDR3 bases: TGTGCCAGCTCACGGGAGGGAAACACTGAAGCTTTCTTT.

This chain's CDR3 is CASNYSISRGQGVYEQYF. CDR3 sequence (DNA): TGTGCCAGCAATTATTCAATAAGTCGGGGACAGGGTGTTTACGAGCAGTACTTC. V is TRBV25-1 and J is TRBJ2-7, with 9 bases lining up with TRBD1. Trimming at V came to 7 bases and at J to 4 bases, leaving 20 bases not matched to a gene. Germline assignment: CDR1 MGHDK and CDR2 SYGVNS. CDR3 length: 18 amino acids.

The CDR3 protein is CAIMGTSGITDTQYF. The CDR3 DNA reads as TGTGCCATCATGGGGACTAGCGGAATCACAGATACGCAGTATTTT. J is TRBJ2-3 and V is TRBV10-3, with 11 bases matching TRBD2. V shed 7 bases, J shed 2 bases, and the junction held 5 bases outside the gene matches. Germline loops: CDR1 ENHRY, CDR2 SYGVKD. The CDR3 runs 15 residues.

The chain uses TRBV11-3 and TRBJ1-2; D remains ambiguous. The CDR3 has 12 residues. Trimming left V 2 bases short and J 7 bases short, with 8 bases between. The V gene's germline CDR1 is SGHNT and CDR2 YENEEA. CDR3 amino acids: CASSLYGSGYTF. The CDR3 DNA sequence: TGTGCCAGCAGCTTATACGGGAGTGGCTACACCTTC.

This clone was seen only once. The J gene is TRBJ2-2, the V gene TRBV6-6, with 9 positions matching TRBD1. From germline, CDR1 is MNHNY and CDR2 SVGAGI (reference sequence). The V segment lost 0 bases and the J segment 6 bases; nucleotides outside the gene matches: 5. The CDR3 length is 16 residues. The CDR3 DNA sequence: TGTGCCAGCAGTTACTCACGGACAGGGGATGCCGGGGAGCTGTTTTTT. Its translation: CASSYSRTGDAGELFF.

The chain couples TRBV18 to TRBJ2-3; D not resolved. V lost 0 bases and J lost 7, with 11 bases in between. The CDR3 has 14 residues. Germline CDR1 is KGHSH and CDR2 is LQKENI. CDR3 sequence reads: CASSPPVERNTQYF. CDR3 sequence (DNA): TGTGCCAGCTCACCACCAGTAGAACGAAATACGCAGTATTTT. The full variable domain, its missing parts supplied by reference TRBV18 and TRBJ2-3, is NAGVMQNPRHLVRRRGQEARLRCSPMKGHSHVYWYRQLPEEGLKFMVYLQKENIIDESGMPKERFSAEFPKEGPSILRIQQVVRGDSAAYFCASSPPVERNTQYFGPGTRLTVL.

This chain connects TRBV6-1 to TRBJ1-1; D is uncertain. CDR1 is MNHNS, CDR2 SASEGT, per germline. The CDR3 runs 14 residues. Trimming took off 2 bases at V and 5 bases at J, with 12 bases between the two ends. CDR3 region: CASSENVLGTEAFF. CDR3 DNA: TGTGCCAGCAGTGAAAACGTGTTAGGAACTGAAGCTTTCTTT.

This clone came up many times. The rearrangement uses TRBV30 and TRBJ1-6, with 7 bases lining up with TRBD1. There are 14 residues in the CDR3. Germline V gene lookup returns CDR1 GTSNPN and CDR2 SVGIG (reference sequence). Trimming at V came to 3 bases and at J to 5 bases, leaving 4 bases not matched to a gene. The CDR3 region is CAWSRDSNNSPLHF. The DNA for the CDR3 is TGTGCCTGGAGCCGGGACAGTAATAATTCACCCCTCCACTTT. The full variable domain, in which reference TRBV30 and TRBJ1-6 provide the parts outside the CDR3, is SQTIHQWPATLVQPVGSPLSLECTVEGTSNPNLYWYRQAAGRGLQLLFYSVGIGQISSEVPQNLSASRPQDRQFILSSKKLLLSDSGFYLCAWSRDSNNSPLHFGNGTRLTVT.

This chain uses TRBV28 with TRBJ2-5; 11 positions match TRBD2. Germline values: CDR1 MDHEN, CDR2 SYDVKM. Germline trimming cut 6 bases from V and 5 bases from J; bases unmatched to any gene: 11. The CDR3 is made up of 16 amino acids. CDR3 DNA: TGTGCCAGCAGCCCGGGTAGCGGGGGGGCTCGGGAGACCCAGTACTTC. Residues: CASSPGSGGARETQYF. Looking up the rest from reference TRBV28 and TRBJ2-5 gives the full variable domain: DVKVTQSSRYLVKRTGEKVFLECVQDMDHENMFWYRQDPGLGLRLIYFSYDVKMKEKGDIPEGYSVSREKKERFSLILESASTNQTSMYLCASSPGSGGARETQYFGPGTRLLVL.

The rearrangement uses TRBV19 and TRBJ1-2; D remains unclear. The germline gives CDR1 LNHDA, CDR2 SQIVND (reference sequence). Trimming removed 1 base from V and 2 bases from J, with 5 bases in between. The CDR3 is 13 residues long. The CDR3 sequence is CASSIVGNYGYTF. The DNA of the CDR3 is TGTGCCAGTAGTATAGTGGGGAACTATGGCTACACCTTC.

CDR3 DNA: TGTGCCAGCAGGATAGCGGGGGGCCAGGAGACCCAGTACTTC. The encoded protein is CASRIAGGQETQYF. This sequence joins TRBV2 and TRBJ2-5, with 10 bases fitting TRBD2. Germline V CDR1 and CDR2: SNHLY, FYNNEI. The J segment lost 5 bases and the V segment lost 6 bases, leaving 6 bases of the junction unmatched. This CDR3 has 14 residues.

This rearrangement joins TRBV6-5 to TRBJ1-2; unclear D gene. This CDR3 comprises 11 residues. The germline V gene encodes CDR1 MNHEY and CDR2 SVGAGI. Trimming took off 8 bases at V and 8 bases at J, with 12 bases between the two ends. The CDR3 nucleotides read TGTGCCAGCCGCCAAGGAGGAGGCTACACCTTC. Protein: CASRQGGGYTF.

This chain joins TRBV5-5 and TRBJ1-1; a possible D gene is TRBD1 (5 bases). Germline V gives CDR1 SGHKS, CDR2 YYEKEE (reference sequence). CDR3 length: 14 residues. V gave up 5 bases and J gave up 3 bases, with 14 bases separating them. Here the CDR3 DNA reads TGTGCCAGCAGGTTAGGGGCATTTGACACTGAAGCTTTCTTT. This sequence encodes CASRLGAFDTEAFF. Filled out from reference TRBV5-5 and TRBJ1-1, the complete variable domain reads DAGVTQSPTHLIKTRGQQVTLRCSPISGHKSVSWYQQVLGQGPQFIFQYYEKEERGRGNFPDRFSARQFPNYSSELNVNALLLGDSALYLCASRLGAFDTEAFFGQGTRLTVV.

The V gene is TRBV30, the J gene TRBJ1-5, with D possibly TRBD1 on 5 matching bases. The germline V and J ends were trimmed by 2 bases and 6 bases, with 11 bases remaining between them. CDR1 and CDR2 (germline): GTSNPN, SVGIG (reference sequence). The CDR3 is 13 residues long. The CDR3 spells CAWSSGAGQPQHF. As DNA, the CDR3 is TGTGCCTGGAGTTCTGGGGCCGGTCAGCCCCAGCATTTT.

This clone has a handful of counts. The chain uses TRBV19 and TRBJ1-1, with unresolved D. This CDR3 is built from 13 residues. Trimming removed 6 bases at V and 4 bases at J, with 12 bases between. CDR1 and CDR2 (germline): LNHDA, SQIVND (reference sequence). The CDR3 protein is CASSPVWGTEAFF. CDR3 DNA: TGTGCCAGTAGCCCGGTCTGGGGCACTGAAGCTTTCTTT.

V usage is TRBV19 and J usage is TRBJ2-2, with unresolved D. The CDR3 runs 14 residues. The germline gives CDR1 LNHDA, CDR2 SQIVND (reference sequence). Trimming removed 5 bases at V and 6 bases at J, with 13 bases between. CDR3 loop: CASSPPGWAGELFF. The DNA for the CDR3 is TGTGCCAGTAGTCCGCCCGGGTGGGCCGGGGAGCTGTTTTTT.

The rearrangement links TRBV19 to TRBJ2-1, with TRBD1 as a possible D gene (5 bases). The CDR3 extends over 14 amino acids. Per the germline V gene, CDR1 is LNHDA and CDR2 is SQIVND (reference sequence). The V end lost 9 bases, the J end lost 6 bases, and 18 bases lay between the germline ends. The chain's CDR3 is CASARLERGNEQFF. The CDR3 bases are TGTGCCAGCGCCCGGTTGGAAAGGGGCAATGAGCAGTTCTTC.